These 15 T cell receptor beta chains were sequenced from one sample in a study of blood T cell repertoires in COVID-19. Measured with immunoSEQ multiplex PCR; TCRdb has only the in-frame clones, and not every one. This table holds under 250,000 clones, approximately 86% found once. The sequenced material came from peripheral blood. These receptors all stem from a woman of 80 years or more with acute or convalescent COVID-19.

In the case of this clone: This specimen includes other DNA sequences encoding the same CDR3. This chain links TRBV12-3 or TRBV12-4 with TRBJ1-3, with no clear D. V lost 8 bases, J lost 0 bases, and 8 bases lay in between. The CDR3 is 13 residues long. The DNA of the CDR3 is TGTGCCAGCTCCCGGGGCTCTGGAAACACCATATATTTT. Protein product: CASSRGSGNTIYF.

This sequence joins TRBV14 and TRBJ1-1, with 8 bases fitting TRBD1. The CDR3 spans 18 residues. Per the germline V gene, CDR1 is SGHDN and CDR2 is FVKESK. With 4 bases clipped from V and 1 base from J, the junction kept 14 bases outside the gene matches. The CDR3 coding sequence is TGTGCCAGCAGCCGTAGGGGGCCCGACAGGGGCAGGAACACTGAAGCTTTCTTT. Its translation is CASSRRGPDRGRNTEAFF.

The rearrangement links TRBV4-2 to TRBJ1-1; 7 nucleotides agree with TRBD1. Trimming at V came to 3 bases and at J to 4 bases, leaving 8 bases not matched to a gene. The germline gives CDR1 LGHNA, CDR2 YNFKEQ. This CDR3 region has 15 residues. CDR3 loop: CASSQQQGVGTEAFF. The CDR3 nucleotides read TGTGCCAGCAGCCAGCAGCAGGGGGTGGGCACTGAAGCTTTCTTT.

This chain links TRBV7-2 with TRBJ1-6, with D possibly matching TRBD1 (6 bases). Germline CDR1 and CDR2: SGHTA and FQGNSA. Between the trimmed V and J ends, which lost 1 base and 7 bases, there was a span of 11 bases. The CDR3 is 15 residues long. CDR3 in amino acids: CASSLGGQRNSPLHF. In DNA, the CDR3 is TGTGCCAGCAGCTTAGGAGGACAGAGGAATTCACCCCTCCACTTT.

This clone appeared once. The V call is TRBV7-2, the J call TRBJ2-3, with 7 bases fitting TRBD2. The CDR3 contains 16 residues. From germline, CDR1 is SGHTA and CDR2 FQGNSA. Trimming at V came to 4 bases and at J to 11 bases, leaving 18 bases not matched to a gene. Here the CDR3 reads CASSSSVGSRGRRQYF. DNA of the CDR3: TGTGCCAGCAGCTCGTCTGTCGGCTCGCGGGGGAGGAGGCAGTATTTT.

This rearrangement joins TRBV6-6 to TRBJ1-6, with TRBD1 as a possible D gene (6 bases). Trimming stripped 2 bases from V and 9 bases from J, with 17 bases between. This CDR3 is 16 amino acids long. Germline CDR1 MNHNY, CDR2 SVGAGI (reference sequence). The CDR3 sequence: CASSYTTRGRGSPLHF. CDR3 coding DNA: TGTGCCAGCAGTTACACCACCAGGGGACGGGGTTCACCCCTCCACTTT.

This clone was seen only once. The rearrangement links TRBV19 to TRBJ1-5; no firm D call. The length of the CDR3 is 12 residues. CDR1 is LNHDA and CDR2 is SQIVND in the germline V gene (reference sequence). V dropped 2 bases and J dropped 10 bases, with 9 bases sitting between them. The CDR3: CASSIPGSPQHF. CDR3 coding DNA: TGTGCCAGTAGTATACCGGGGTCTCCCCAGCATTTT.

The V call is TRBV6-5, the J call TRBJ2-3; 7 nucleotides align to TRBD1. The CDR3 runs 15 residues. Germline loops: CDR1 MNHEY, CDR2 SVGAGI. V lost 2 bases, J lost 0 bases, and 2 bases stayed unmatched. The CDR3 region is CASSYRDSSTDTQYF. Written as DNA, the CDR3 is TGTGCCAGCAGTTACCGGGACAGCAGCACAGATACGCAGTATTTT.

This clone was recorded only once. J is TRBJ1-4 and V is TRBV5-1, with unresolved D. The V end lost 1 base, the J end lost 3 bases, and 22 bases lay between the germline ends. The CDR3 sequence is 19 residues long. Germline CDR1 reads SGHRS; CDR2 reads YFSETQ. The CDR3 DNA is TGCGCCAGCAGCTTGCAGGCAGGATCAAGGGCCGGGGCTAATGAAAAACTGTTTTTT. Translation: CASSLQAGSRAGANEKLFF.

This clone was found a few times. The chain couples TRBV7-9 to TRBJ1-1, with D possibly TRBD1 on 6 matching bases. Trimming cost V 1 base and J 6 bases, with 15 bases left between them. This CDR3 is 15 amino acids long. Germline lookup yields CDR1 SEHNR and CDR2 FQNEAQ (reference sequence). The CDR3 here is CASSLGGRGLPEAFF. DNA for the CDR3: TGTGCCAGCAGCTTAGGAGGCAGGGGACTACCTGAAGCTTTCTTT.

The chain employs TRBV24-1 and TRBJ2-1; D unclear. V was clipped by 8 bases and J by 8 bases, with 15 bases between them. CDR1 and CDR2 (germline): KGHDR, SFDVKD. This CDR3 contains 13 residues. CDR3 DNA: TGTGCCACCACGTATAATGAGGATCATGAGCAGTTCTTC. Residues: CATTYNEDHEQFF.

This clone has just one count. This chain uses TRBV6-5 with TRBJ1-1; the match to TRBD1 covers 7 bases. Trimming removed 5 bases from V and 7 bases from J; junction bases left unmatched: 10. From germline, CDR1 is MNHEY and CDR2 SVGAGI. CDR3 length: 14 residues. CDR3 nucleotide sequence: TGTGCCAGCAGTCAACAGGGGAGGAAAGGTGAAGCTTTCTTT. This translates into CASSQQGRKGEAFF.

The gene calls are TRBV5-1 and TRBJ1-2; 9 bases map to TRBD1. After removal of 4 bases from V and 4 bases from J, the junction contained 8 bases not matched to a gene. The germline CDR1 and CDR2 sequences are SGHRS and YFSETQ. The CDR3 runs to 15 residues. CDR3 loop: CASSTTGGDGYGYTF. The CDR3 nucleotides are TGCGCCAGCAGCACTACAGGGGGCGATGGCTATGGCTACACCTTC.

CDR3 coding DNA: TGTGCCAGCGTCGACACCTATAATTCACCCCTCCACTTT. Translating it yields CASVDTYNSPLHF. This chain joins TRBV19 and TRBJ1-6; D uncertain. The CDR3 runs 13 residues. Trimming removed 9 bases from V and 2 bases from J, with 8 bases in between. CDR1 and CDR2 from the germline V gene are LNHDA and SQIVND (reference sequence).

The chain links TRBV4-2 to TRBJ1-1; no definite D call. V was shortened by 0 bases and J by 1 base, with 12 bases between the two germline ends. Looked up from germline, CDR1 is LGHNA and CDR2 is YNFKEQ. The CDR3 has 16 residues. The CDR3 loop reads CASSQEGSHSNTEAFF. The DNA for the CDR3 is TGTGCCAGCAGCCAAGAGGGGAGTCATTCGAACACTGAAGCTTTCTTT.